The text below deals with one T cell receptor (beta chain). The CDR3 contains 15 residues. The V segment lost 1 base and the J segment 8 bases; nucleotides outside the gene matches: 9. Germline V CDR1 and CDR2: SGHTA, FQGNSA. The record originates from a study of cytomegalovirus exposure and HLA in healthy donors. Study-wide context: Drawn from HLA-typed donors, 83 million or so unique TCRs were held in an early data release.

Primers included in the PCR were 60 Vbeta and 13 Jbeta primers. The table came from immunoSEQ multiplex PCR; TCRdb's copy has only in-frame clones and leaves some out. The table has approximately 170,000 clones, 85% seen once. Sequencing input: PBMCs. The receptor's source is a boy aged 2 to 10 in good health and CMV-seronegative. The rearrangement links TRBV7-2 to TRBJ1-2; 8 nucleotides match TRBD1. CDR3 loop: CASSLGSDRGYGYTF. The CDR3 nucleotides read TGTGCCAGCAGCTTAGGCTCAGACAGGGGTTACGGCTACACCTTC.